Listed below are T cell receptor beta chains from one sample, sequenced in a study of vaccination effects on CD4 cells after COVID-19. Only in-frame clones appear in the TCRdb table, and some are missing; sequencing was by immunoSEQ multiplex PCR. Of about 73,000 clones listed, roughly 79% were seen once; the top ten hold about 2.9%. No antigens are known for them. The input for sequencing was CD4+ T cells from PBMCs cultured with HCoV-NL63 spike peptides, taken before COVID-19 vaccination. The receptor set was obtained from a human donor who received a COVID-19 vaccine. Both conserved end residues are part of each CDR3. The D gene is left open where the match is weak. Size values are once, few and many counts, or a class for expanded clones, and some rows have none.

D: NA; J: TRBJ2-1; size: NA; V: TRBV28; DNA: TGTGCCAGCAGTTTATCCGGATACAATGAGCAGTTCTTC; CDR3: CASSLSGYNEQFF
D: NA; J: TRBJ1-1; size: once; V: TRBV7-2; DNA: TGTGCCAGCAGCTTATATGGGAAGATGAACACTGAAGCTTTCTTT; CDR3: CASSLYGKMNTEAFF
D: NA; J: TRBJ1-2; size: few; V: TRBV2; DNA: TGTGCCAGCTCCTTGGGGGGTTTCTATGGCTACACCTTC; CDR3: CASSLGGFYGYTF
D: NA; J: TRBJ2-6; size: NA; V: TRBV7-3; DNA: TGTGCCAGCAGCCCGACGGTTCCTGGGGCCAACGTCCTGACTTTC; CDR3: CASSPTVPGANVLTF
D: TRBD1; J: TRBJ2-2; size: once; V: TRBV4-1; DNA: TGCGCCAGCAGCCAAGCCCCAATCGGACAGGGATCTGACACCGGGGAGCTGTTTTTT; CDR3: CASSQAPIGQGSDTGELFF
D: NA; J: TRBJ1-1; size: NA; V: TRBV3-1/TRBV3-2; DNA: TGTGCCAGCAGCCTTAGAGGGAGGGGAAACACTGAAGCTTTCTTT; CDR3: CASSLRGRGNTEAFF
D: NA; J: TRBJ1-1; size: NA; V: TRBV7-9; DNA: TGTGCCAGCAGCTTAGTGGGGCAGGGAACTGAAGCTTTCTTT; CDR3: CASSLVGQGTEAFF
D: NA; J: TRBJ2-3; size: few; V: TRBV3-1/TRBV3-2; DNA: TGTGCCAGCAGCCCAATTGGCACAGATACGCAGTATTTT; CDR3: CASSPIGTDTQYF
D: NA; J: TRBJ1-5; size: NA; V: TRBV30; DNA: TGTGCCTGGAGTGTACGGCAGGGAAGGAGCAATCAGCCCCAGCATTTT; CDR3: CAWSVRQGRSNQPQHF
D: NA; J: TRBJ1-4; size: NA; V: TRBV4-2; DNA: TGTGCCAGCAGCCAAGGTCCGGGAGGGGGGAGTGAAAAACTGTTTTTT; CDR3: CASSQGPGGGSEKLFF
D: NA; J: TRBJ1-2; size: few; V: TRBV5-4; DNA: TGTGCCAGCAGGGAAGGGACGTACCTGGCAGGCTACACCTTC; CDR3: CASREGTYLAGYTF
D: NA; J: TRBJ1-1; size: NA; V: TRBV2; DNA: TGTGCCAGCTCCGAATCCGCGAACACTGAAGCTTTCTTT; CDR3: CASSESANTEAFF
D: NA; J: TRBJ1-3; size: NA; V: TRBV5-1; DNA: TGCGCCAGCAGCTTGGGAGGGACCGAGAGCTCTGGAAACACCATATATTTT; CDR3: CASSLGGTESSGNTIYF
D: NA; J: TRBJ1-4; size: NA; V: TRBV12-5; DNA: TGTGCTAGTGGTTTGGTACGGGACGGAGCCCTCCACATTGCAACTAATGAAAAACTGTTTTTT; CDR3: CASGLVRDGALHIATNEKLFF
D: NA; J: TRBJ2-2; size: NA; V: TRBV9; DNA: TGTGCCAGCAGCGTAGTGCCAGGGAACACCGGGGAGCTGTTTTTT; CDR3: CASSVVPGNTGELFF
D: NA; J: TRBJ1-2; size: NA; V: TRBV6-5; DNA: TGTGCCAGCAGTCCTACAGGACCCGGTGGCTATGGCTACACCTTC; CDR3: CASSPTGPGGYGYTF
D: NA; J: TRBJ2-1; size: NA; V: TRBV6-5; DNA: TGTGCCAGCAGTAATCAGGGAGGTGAGCAGTTCTTC; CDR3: CASSNQGGEQFF
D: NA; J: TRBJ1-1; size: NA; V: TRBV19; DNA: TGTGCCAGTAGATGGCATCTGAACACTGAAGCTTTCTTT; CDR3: CASRWHLNTEAFF
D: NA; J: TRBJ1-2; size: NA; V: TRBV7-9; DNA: TGTGCCAGCAGCTTAGAGTCGGGGGACCGAGGCTACACCTTC; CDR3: CASSLESGDRGYTF
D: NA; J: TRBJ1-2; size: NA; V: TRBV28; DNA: TGTGCCAGCAGTCACAGGGATGGCTACACCTTC; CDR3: CASSHRDGYTF
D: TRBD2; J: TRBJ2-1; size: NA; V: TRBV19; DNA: TGTGCCAGTAGTATAAGCGGGGGCCCCGGTGGGGATGAGCAGTTCTTC; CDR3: CASSISGGPGGDEQFF
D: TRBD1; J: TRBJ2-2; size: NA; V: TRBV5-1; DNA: TGCGCCAGCAGCTTAATAGGACAGGGGGCGGACACCGGGGAGCTGTTTTTT; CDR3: CASSLIGQGADTGELFF